This T cell receptor (beta chain) derives from a study of Tregs in tolerant kidney transplant recipients. The study's findings and limits: Findings come from small patient numbers and require larger validation.

Sequencing was performed with immunoSEQ multiplex PCR; in TCRdb, only in-frame clones are kept and a portion is missing. The sample holds about 48,000 clones. In the case of this clone: The antigen is not known. The read halts 3 residues ahead of the CDR3 end, with the missing end drawn from the germline J gene.

Germline V gives CDR1 DFQATT, CDR2 SNEGSKA (reference sequence). The CDR3 contains 14 residues. The J segment lost 1 base and the V segment lost 6 bases, leaving 4 bases of the junction unmatched. The source of this sequence is a human donor who received a combined kidney and bone marrow transplant. The chain is built from TRBV20-1 and TRBJ2-3; 10 bases are shared with TRBD2. This material consisted of CD4+ T cells from blood, taken before the transplant. The sequenced part of the CDR3 DNA is TGCAGTGCCCCTAGCGGGGGACGCACAGATACG. It encodes CSAPSGGRTDT. The entire CDR3 protein is CSAPSGGRTDTQYF.